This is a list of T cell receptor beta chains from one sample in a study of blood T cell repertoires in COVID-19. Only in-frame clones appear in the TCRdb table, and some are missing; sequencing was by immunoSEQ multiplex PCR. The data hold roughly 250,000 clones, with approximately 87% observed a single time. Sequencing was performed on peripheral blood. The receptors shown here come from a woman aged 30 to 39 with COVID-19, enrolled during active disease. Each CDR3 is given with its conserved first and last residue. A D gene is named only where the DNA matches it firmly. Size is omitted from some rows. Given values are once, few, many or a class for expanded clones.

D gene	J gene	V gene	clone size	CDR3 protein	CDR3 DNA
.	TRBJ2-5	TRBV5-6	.	CASSSGQIQETQYF	TGTGCCAGCAGTTCCGGACAGATACAAGAGACCCAGTACTTC
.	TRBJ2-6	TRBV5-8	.	CASNFYRMLRANVLTF	TGTGCCAGCAACTTTTACAGGATGTTAAGGGCCAACGTCCTGACTTTC
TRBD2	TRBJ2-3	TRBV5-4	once	CASSSGGTDTQYF	TGTGCCAGCAGCAGCGGGGGCACAGATACGCAGTATTTT
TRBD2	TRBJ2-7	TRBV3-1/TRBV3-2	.	CASSQGLAGGFSSYEQYF	TGTGCCAGCAGCCAGGGACTAGCGGGGGGGTTTAGTTCCTACGAGCAGTACTTC
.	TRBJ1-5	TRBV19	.	CASSPSGHNQPQHF	TGTGCCAGTAGTCCGTCCGGACATAATCAGCCCCAGCATTTT
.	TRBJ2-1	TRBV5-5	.	CASSPPTGYDYNEQFF	TGTGCCAGCAGCCCCCCGACGGGGTATGACTACAATGAGCAGTTCTTC
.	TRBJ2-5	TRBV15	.	CATSRDRGSETQYF	TGTGCCACCAGCAGAGATCGAGGGTCAGAGACCCAGTACTTC
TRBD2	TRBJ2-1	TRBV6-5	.	CASGAGGVSEQFF	TGTGCCAGCGGAGCGGGGGGCGTTAGTGAGCAGTTCTTC
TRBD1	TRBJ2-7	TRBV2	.	CASRGTGPTYEQYF	TGTGCCAGCCGGGGGACAGGGCCTACCTACGAGCAGTACTTC
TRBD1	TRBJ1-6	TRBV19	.	CASGARPGGGSPLHF	TGTGCCAGTGGAGCTCGTCCAGGGGGCGGTTCACCCCTCCACTTT
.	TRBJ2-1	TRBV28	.	CASSVHYGSYNEQFF	TGTGCCAGCAGTGTCCACTATGGCTCCTACAATGAGCAGTTCTTC
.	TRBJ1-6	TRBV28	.	CASSLLGLGGSPLHF	TGTGCCAGCAGTTTATTGGGTCTAGGGGGTTCACCCCTCCACTTT
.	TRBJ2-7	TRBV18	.	CASSPRSFHEQYF	TGTGCCAGCTCACCACGCAGTTTCCACGAGCAGTACTTC
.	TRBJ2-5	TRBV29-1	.	CSATGIQETQYF	TGCAGCGCGACGGGTATACAAGAGACCCAGTACTTC
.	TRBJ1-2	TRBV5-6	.	CASRGRARGTYTF	TGTGCCAGCAGGGGACGGGCTAGGGGGACCTACACCTTC
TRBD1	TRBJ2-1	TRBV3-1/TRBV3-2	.	CASSRRNQGDNEQFF	TGTGCCAGCAGCCGCCGAAACCAGGGGGACAATGAGCAGTTCTTC
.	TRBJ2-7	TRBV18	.	CASSPLGQAYEQYF	TGTGCCAGCTCACCACTGGGGCAGGCCTACGAGCAGTACTTC
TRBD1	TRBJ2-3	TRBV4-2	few	CASSQGTGESDTQYF	TGTGCCAGCAGCCAAGGGACAGGGGAATCAGATACGCAGTATTTT
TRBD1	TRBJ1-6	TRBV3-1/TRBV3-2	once	CASSHGQGQGSPLHF	TGTGCCAGCAGCCACGGACAGGGGCAGGGTTCACCCCTCCACTTT
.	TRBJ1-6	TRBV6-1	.	CASSDLLAAGDSPLHF	TGTGCCAGCAGTGACCTTTTGGCCGCCGGGGATTCACCCCTCCACTTT
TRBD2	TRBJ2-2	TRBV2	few	CASRAGLGGGELFF	TGTGCCAGCAGAGCGGGACTAGGTGGCGGGGAGCTGTTTTTT
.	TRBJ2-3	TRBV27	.	CASMRGTDTQYF	TGTGCCAGCATGAGGGGCACAGATACGCAGTATTTT
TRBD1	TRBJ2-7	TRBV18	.	CASSRTGHEQYF	TGTGCCAGCTCACGGACAGGGCACGAGCAGTACTTC
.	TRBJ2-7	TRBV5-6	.	CASSPAGHPGTYEQYF	TGTGCCAGCAGCCCCGCCGGACACCCCGGCACCTACGAGCAGTACTTC
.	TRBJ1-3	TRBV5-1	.	CASSLEGRQNTIYF	TGCGCCAGCAGCTTAGAGGGGAGGCAAAACACCATATATTTT
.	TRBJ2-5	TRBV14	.	CASSQSPERTGDLGLVGETQYF	TGTGCCAGCAGCCAAAGTCCGGAGCGCACCGGGGATTTGGGATTGGTGGGAGAGACCCAGTACTTC
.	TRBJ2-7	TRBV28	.	CASSPLFWQGPYEQYF	TGTGCCAGCAGTCCTTTGTTTTGGCAGGGCCCCTACGAGCAGTACTTC
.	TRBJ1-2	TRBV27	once	CASSLHRAYGYTF	TGTGCCAGCAGTTTACACAGGGCCTATGGCTACACCTTC
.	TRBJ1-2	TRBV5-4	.	CASIFGGGGGGYTF	TGTGCCAGCATCTTTGGAGGTGGGGGAGGAGGCTACACCTTC
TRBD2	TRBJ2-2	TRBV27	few	CASSLWAGGGANGELFF	TGTGCCAGCAGTTTATGGGCGGGGGGGGGCGCGAACGGGGAGCTGTTTTTT
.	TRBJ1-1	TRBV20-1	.	CSAQGNTEAFF	TGCAGTGCTCAGGGAAACACTGAAGCTTTCTTT
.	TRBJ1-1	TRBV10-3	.	CAGALSANTEAFF	TGTGCCGGGGCCCTATCTGCGAACACTGAAGCTTTCTTT
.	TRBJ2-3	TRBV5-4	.	CASSLDQSAETQYF	TGTGCCAGCAGCTTGGATCAGAGCGCTGAAACGCAGTATTTT
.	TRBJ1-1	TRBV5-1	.	CASRNFWSEAFF	TGCGCCAGCAGAAACTTCTGGTCTGAAGCTTTCTTT
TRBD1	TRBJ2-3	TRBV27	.	CASSSPEDRDPTDTQYF	TGTGCCAGCAGTTCCCCAGAGGACAGGGACCCCACAGATACGCAGTATTTT
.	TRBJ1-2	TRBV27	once	CASSPGGLAYGYTF	TGTGCCAGCAGTCCGGGGGGGCTCGCCTATGGCTACACCTTC
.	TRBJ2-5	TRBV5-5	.	CASSLISHSRFGETQYF	TGTGCCAGCAGCTTAATTTCGCACTCTAGGTTTGGGGAGACCCAGTACTTC
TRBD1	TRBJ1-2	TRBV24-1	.	CATSDWTGADGYTF	TGTGCCACCAGTGATTGGACAGGGGCCGATGGCTACACCTTC
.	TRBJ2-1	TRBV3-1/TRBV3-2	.	CASSYTGRVNEQFF	TGTGCCAGCAGCTACACAGGGAGAGTCAATGAGCAGTTCTTC
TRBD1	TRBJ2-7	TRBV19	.	CASSKGQGGHEQYF	TGTGCCAGTAGTAAAGGACAGGGAGGTCACGAGCAGTACTTC
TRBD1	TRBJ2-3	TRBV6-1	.	CASSDPTGVSTDTQYF	TGTGCCAGCAGTGATCCGACAGGGGTCAGCACAGATACGCAGTATTTT
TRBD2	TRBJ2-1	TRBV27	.	CASSRYSGGQDEQFF	TGTGCCAGCTCTCGATATAGCGGGGGGCAGGATGAGCAGTTCTTC
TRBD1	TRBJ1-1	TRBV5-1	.	CASSLGQGRRNTEAFF	TGCGCCAGCAGCTTGGGACAGGGTCGGAGGAACACTGAAGCTTTCTTT
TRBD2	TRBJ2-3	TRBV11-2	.	CASSLAVLAGGRVGDTQYF	TGTGCCAGCAGCTTAGCCGTCCTAGCGGGGGGGCGGGTTGGAGATACGCAGTATTTT